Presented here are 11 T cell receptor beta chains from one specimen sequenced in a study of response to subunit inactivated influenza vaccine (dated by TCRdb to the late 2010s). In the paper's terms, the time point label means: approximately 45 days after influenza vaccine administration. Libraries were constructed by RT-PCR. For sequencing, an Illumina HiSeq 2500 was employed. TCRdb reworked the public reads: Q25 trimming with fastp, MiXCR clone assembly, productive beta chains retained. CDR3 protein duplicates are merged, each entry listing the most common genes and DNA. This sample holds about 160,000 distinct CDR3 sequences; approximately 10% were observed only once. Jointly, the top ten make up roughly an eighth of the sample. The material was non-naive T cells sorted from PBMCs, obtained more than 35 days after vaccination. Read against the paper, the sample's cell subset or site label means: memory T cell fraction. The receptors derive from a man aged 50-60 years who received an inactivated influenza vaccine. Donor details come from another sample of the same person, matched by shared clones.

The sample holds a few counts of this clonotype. The CDR3 region is CATSRDPPGALTGDTQYF. CDR3 nucleotide sequence: TGTGCCACCAGCAGAGATCCGCCTGGAGCGTTGACTGGAGATACGCAGTATTTT. V and J are TRBV15 and TRBJ2-3; D gene unclear. Germline-derived CDR1 and CDR2 are LNHNV and YYDKDF (reference sequence). Trimming cost V 0 bases and J 5 bases, with 21 bases left between them. The CDR3 extends over 18 amino acids.

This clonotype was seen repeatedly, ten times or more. The chain's CDR3 is CASSVNGPEAFF. In DNA form, the CDR3 reads TGTGCCAGCAGTGTTAACGGACCTGAAGCTTTCTTT. The chain joins TRBV6-1 to TRBJ1-1; D is undetermined. The V gene's germline CDR1 is MNHNS and CDR2 SASEGT. This CDR3 is 12 amino acids long. The V gene lost 4 bases and the J gene lost 6 bases, with 9 bases spanning the gap.

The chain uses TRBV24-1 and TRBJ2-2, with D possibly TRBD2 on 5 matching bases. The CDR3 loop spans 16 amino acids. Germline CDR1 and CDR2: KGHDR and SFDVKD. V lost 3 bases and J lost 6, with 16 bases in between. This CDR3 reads CATSDISSSVAGELFF. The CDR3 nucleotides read TGTGCCACCAGTGATATTTCTAGCAGCGTGGCCGGGGAGCTGTTTTTT.

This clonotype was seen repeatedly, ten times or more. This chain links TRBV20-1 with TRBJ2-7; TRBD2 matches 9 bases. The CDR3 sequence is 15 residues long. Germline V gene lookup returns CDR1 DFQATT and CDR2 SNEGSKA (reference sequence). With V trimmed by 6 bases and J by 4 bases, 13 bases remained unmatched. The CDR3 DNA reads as TGCAGTGCCTCAATAGCGGGGGCCCCCTCATACGAGCAGTACTTC. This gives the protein CSASIAGAPSYEQYF.

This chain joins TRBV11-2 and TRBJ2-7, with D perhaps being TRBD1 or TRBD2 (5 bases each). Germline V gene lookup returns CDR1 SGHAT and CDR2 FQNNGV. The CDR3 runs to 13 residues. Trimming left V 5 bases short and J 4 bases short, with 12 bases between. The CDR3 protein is CASSALAGYEQYF. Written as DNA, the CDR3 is TGTGCCAGCAGCGCCCTAGCAGGGTACGAGCAGTACTTC.

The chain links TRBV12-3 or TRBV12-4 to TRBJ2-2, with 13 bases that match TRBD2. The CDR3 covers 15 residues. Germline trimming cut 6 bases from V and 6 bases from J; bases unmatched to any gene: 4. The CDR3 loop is CASSWTSGSAGELFF. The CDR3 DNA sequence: TGTGCCAGCAGCTGGACTAGCGGGAGTGCCGGGGAGCTGTTTTTT.

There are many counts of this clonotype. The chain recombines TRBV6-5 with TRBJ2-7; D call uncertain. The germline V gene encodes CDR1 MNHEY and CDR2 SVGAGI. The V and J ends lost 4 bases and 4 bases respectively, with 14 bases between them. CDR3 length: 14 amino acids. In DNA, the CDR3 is TGTGCCAGCAGTTTATCGGCTACTTCATACGAGCAGTACTTC. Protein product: CASSLSATSYEQYF.

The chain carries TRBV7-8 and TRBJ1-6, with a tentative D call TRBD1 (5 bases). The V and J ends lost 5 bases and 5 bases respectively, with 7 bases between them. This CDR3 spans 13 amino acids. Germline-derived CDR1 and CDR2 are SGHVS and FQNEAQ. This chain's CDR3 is CASSARDNSPLHF. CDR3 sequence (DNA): TGTGCCAGCAGCGCCAGGGATAATTCACCCCTCCACTTT. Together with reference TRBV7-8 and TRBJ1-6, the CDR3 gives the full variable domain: GAGVSQSPRYKVAKRGQDVALRCDPISGHVSLFWYQQALGQGPEFLTYFQNEAQLDKSGLPSDRFFAERPEGSVSTLKIQRTQQEDSAVYLCASSARDNSPLHFGNGTRLTVT.

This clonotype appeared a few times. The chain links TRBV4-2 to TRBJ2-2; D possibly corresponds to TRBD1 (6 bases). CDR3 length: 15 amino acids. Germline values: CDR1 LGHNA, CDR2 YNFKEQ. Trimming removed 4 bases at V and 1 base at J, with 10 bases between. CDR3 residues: CASSPMTGNTGELFF. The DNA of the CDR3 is TGTGCCAGCAGCCCTATGACAGGGAACACCGGGGAGCTGTTTTTT.

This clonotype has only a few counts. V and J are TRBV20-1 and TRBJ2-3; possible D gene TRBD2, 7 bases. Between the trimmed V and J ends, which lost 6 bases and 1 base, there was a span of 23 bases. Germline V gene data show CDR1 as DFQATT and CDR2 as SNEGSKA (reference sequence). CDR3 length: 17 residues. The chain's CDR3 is CSAAPLRGGKGTDTQYF. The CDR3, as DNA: TGCAGTGCAGCCCCCCTAAGGGGGGGGAAGGGCACAGATACGCAGTATTTT.

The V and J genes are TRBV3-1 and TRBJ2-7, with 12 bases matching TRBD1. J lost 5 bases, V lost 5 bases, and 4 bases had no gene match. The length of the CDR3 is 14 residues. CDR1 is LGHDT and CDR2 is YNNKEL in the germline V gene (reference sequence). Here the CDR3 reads CASSDGTGGNEQYF. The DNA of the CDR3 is TGTGCCAGCAGCGATGGGACAGGGGGCAACGAGCAGTACTTC.